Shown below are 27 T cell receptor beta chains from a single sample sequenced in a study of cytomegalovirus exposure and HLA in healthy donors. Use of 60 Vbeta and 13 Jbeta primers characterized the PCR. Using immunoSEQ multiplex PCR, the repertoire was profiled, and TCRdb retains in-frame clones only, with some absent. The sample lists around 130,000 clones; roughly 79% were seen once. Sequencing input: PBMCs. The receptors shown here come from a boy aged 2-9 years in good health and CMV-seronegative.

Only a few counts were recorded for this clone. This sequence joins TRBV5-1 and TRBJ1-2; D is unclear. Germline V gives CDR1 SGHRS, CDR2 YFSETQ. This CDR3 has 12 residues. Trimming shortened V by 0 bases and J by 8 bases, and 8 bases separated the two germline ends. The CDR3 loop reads CASSLDMGGYTF. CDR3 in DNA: TGCGCCAGCAGCTTGGATATGGGCGGCTACACCTTC.

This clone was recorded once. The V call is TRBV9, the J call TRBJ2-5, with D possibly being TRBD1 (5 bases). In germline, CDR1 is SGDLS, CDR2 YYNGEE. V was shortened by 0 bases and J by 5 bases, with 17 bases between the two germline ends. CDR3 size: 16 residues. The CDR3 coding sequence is TGTGCCAGCAGCGTAGAGTCGAAGGGGCCGAGGGAGACCCAGTACTTC. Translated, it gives CASSVESKGPRETQYF. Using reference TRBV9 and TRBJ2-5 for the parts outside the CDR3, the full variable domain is DSGVTQTPKHLITATGQRVTLRCSPRSGDLSVYWYQQSLDQGLQFLIQYYNGEERAKGNILERFSAQQFPDLHSELNLSSLELGDSALYFCASSVESKGPRETQYFGPGTRLLVL.

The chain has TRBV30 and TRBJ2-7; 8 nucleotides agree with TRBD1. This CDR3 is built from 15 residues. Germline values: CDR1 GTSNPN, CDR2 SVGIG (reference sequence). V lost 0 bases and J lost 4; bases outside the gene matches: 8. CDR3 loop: CAWSVRNRGWYEQYF. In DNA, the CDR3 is TGTGCCTGGAGTGTACGGAACAGGGGGTGGTACGAGCAGTACTTC.

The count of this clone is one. The CDR3 is CASSFGTGAARGDAFF. Written as DNA, the CDR3 is TGCGCCAGCAGCTTCGGGACAGGGGCCGCGCGGGGTGACGCTTTCTTT. The chain has TRBV5-1 and TRBJ1-1, with 10 bases identical to TRBD1. Germline trimming cut 2 bases from V and 11 bases from J; bases unmatched to any gene: 15. This CDR3 has 16 amino acids. Germline V gene lookup returns CDR1 SGHRS and CDR2 YFSETQ. Complete variable domain (other parts from reference TRBV5-1 and TRBJ1-1): KAGVTQTPRYLIKTRGQQVTLSCSPISGHRSVSWYQQTPGQGLQFLFEYFSETQRNKGNFPGRFSGRQFSNSRSEMNVSTLELGDSALYLCASSFGTGAARGDAFFGQGTRLTVV.

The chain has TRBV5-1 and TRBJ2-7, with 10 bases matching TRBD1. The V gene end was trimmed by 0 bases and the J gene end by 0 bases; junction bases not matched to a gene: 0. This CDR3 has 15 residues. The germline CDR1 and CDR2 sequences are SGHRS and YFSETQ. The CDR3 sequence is CASSLGTGGSYEQYV. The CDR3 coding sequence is TGCGCCAGCAGCTTGGGGACAGGGGGCTCCTACGAGCAGTACGTC.

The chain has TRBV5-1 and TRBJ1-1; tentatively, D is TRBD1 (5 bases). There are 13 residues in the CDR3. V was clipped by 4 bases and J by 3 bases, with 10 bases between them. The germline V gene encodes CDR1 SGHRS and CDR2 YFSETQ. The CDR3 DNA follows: TGCGCCAGCAGCCGCGGGGCCGACACTGAAGCTTTCTTT. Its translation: CASSRGADTEAFF.

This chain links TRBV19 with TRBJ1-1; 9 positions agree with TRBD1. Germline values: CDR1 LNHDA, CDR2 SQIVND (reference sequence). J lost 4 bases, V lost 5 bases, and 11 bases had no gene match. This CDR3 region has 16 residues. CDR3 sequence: CASSSFPGQGGTEAFF. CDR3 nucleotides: TGTGCCAGTAGTTCTTTCCCGGGACAGGGTGGCACTGAAGCTTTCTTT. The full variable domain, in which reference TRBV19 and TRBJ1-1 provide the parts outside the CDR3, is DGGITQSPKYLFRKEGQNVTLSCEQNLNHDAMYWYRQDPGQGLRLIYYSQIVNDFQKGDIAEGYSVSREKKESFPLTVTSAQKNPTAFYLCASSSFPGQGGTEAFFGQGTRLTVV.

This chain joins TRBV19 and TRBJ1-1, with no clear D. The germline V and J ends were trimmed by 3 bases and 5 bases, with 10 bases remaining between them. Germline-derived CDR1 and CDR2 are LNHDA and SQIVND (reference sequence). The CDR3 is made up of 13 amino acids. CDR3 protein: CASSIKAGTEAFF. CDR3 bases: TGTGCCAGTAGTATTAAGGCCGGGACTGAAGCTTTCTTT. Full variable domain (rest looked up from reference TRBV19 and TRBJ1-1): DGGITQSPKYLFRKEGQNVTLSCEQNLNHDAMYWYRQDPGQGLRLIYYSQIVNDFQKGDIAEGYSVSREKKESFPLTVTSAQKNPTAFYLCASSIKAGTEAFFGQGTRLTVV.

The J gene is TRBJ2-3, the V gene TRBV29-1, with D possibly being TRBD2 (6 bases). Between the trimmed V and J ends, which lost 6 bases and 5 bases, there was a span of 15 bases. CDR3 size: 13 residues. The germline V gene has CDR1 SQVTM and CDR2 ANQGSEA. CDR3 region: CSVTSWGGDTQYF. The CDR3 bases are TGCAGCGTCACTAGCTGGGGTGGAGATACGCAGTATTTT.

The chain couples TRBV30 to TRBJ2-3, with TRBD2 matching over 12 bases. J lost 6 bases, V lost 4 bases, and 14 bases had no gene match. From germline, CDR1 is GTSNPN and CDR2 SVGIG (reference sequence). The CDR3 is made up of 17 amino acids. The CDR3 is CAWTLGTSGPYWDTQYF. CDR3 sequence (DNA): TGTGCCTGGACACTCGGGACTAGCGGGCCCTATTGGGATACGCAGTATTTT.

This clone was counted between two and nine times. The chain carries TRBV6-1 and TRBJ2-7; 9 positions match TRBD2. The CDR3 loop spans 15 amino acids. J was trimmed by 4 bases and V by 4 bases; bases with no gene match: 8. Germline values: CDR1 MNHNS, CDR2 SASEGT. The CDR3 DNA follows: TGTGCCAGCAGTGCGCCGGGACTAGCCTTTTACGAGCAGTACTTC. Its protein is CASSAPGLAFYEQYF.

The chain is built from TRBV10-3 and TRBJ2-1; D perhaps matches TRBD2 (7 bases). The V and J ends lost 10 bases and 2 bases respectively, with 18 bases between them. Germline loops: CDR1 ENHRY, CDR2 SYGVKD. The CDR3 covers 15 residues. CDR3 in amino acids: CATTGTTDTYNEQFF. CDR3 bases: TGTGCCACCACAGGGACTACTGATACCTACAATGAGCAGTTCTTC.

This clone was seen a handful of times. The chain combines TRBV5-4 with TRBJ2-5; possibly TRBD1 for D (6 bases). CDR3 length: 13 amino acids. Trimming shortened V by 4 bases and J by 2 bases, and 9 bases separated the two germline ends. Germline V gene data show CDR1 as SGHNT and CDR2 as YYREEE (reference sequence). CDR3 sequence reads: CASSRDRQETQYF. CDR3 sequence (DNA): TGTGCCAGCAGCCGCGACAGGCAAGAGACCCAGTACTTC. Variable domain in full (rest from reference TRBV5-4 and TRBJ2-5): ETGVTQSPTHLIKTRGQQVTLRCSSQSGHNTVSWYQQALGQGPQFIFQYYREEENGRGNFPPRFSGLQFPNYSSELNVNALELDDSALYLCASSRDRQETQYFGPGTRLLVL.

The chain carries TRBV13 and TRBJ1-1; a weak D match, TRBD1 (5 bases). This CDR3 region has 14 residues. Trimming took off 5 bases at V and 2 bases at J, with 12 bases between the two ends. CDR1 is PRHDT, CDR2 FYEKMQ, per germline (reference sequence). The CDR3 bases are TGTGCCAGCAGCACAGGACGGGTAAACACTGAAGCTTTCTTT. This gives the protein CASSTGRVNTEAFF.

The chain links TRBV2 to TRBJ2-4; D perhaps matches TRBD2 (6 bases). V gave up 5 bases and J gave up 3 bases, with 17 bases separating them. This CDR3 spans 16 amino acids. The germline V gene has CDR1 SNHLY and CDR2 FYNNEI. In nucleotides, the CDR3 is TGTGCCAGCAGTACCGGGCCTCAGGGAGGCAAAAACATTCAGTACTTC. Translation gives CASSTGPQGGKNIQYF.

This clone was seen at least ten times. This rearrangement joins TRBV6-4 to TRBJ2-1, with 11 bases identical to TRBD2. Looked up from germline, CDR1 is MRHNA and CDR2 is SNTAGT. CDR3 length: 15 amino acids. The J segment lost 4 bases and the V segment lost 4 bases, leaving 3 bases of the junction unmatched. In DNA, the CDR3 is TGTGCCAGCAGTGTACTAGCGGGGGAATACAATGAGCAGTTCTTC. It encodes CASSVLAGEYNEQFF.

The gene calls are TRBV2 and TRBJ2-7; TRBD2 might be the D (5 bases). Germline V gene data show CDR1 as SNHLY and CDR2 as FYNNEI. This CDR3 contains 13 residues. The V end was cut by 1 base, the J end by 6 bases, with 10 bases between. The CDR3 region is CASSEGRTAEQYV. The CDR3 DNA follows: TGTGCCAGCAGTGAAGGGAGGACGGCCGAGCAGTACGTC.

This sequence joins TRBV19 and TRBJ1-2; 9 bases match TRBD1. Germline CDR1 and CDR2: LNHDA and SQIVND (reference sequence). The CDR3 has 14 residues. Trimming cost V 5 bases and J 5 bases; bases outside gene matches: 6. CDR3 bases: TGTGCCAGTAGTCCACAGGGGGCGCCGTATGGCTACACCTTC. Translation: CASSPQGAPYGYTF.

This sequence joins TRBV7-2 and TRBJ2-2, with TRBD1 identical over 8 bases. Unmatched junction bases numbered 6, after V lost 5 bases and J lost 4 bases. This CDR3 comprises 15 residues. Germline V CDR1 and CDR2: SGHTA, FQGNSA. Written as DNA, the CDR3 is TGTGCCAGCAGCGCAGACAGGGGTGGCACCGGGGAGCTGTTTTTT. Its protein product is CASSADRGGTGELFF.

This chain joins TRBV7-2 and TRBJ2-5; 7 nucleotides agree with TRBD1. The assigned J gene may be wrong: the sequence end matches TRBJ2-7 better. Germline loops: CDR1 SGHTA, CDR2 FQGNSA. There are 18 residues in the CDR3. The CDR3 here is CASSLDATQGYNSYEQYF. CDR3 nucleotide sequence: TGTGCCAGCAGCTTAGACGCGACACAGGGGTACAACTCCTACGAGCAGTACTTC.

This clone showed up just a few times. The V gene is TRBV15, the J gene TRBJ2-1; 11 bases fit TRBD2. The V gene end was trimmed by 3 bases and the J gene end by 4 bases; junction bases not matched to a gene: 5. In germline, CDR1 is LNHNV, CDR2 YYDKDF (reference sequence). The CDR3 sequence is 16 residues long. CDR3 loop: CATSSTPSGGYNEQFF. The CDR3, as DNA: TGTGCCACCAGCAGCACTCCTAGCGGGGGGTACAATGAGCAGTTCTTC.

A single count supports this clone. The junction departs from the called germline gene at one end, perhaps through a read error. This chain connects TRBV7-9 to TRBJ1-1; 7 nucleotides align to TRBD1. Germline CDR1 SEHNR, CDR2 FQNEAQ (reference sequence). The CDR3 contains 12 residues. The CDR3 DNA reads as TGTTCCAGCAGCTCAGGGGGTATTGAAGCTTTCTTT. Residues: CSSSSGGIEAFF.

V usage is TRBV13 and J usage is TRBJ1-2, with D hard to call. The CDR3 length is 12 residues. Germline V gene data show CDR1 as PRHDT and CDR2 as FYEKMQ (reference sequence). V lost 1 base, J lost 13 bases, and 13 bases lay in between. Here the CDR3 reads CASSLEWTSCTF. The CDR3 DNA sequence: TGTGCCAGCAGCTTAGAGTGGACTAGTTGCACCTTC.

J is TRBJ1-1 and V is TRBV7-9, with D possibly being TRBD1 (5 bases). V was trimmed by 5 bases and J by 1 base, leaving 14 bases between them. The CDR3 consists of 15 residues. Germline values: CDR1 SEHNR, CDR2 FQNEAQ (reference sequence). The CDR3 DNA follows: TGTGCCAGCAGCGACCCGGAGGGGTGGAACACTGAAGCTTTCTTT. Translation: CASSDPEGWNTEAFF.

In DNA form, the CDR3 reads TGTGCCAGCAGCCAAGAGCCTCGGGGGGAGACCCAGTACTTC. This translates into CASSQEPRGETQYF. V usage is TRBV4-2 and J usage is TRBJ2-5; TRBD2 might be the D (6 bases). Germline V gene sequence: CDR1 LGHNA, CDR2 YNFKEQ. The CDR3 length is 14 residues. The V end lost 0 bases, the J end lost 5 bases, and 10 bases lay between the germline ends.

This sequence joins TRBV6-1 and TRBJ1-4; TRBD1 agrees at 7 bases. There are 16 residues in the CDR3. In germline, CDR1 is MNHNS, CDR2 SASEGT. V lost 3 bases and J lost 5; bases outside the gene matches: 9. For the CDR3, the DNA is TGTGCCAGCAGTGATATTAGTCGGGACAGAAATGAAAAACTGTTTTTT. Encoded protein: CASSDISRDRNEKLFF.

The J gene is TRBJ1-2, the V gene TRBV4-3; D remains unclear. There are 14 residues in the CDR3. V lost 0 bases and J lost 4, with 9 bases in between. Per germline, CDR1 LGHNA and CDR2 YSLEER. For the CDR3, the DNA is TGCGCCAGCAGCCAAGATCGAGGGAGCTATGGCTACACCTTC. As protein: CASSQDRGSYGYTF.